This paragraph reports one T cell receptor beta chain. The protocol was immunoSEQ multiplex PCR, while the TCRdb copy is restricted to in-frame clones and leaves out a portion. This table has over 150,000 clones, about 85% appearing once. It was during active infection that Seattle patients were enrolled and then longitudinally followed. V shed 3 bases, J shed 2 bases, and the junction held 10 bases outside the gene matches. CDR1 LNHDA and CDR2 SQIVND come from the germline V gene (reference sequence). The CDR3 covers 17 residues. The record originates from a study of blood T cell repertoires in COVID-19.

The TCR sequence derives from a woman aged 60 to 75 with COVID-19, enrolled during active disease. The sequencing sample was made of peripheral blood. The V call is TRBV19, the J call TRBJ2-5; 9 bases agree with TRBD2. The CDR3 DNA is TGTGCCAGTAGTATCCGAGGGGGTAGCGGGGGACAAGAGACCCAGTACTTC. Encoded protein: CASSIRGGSGGQETQYF.